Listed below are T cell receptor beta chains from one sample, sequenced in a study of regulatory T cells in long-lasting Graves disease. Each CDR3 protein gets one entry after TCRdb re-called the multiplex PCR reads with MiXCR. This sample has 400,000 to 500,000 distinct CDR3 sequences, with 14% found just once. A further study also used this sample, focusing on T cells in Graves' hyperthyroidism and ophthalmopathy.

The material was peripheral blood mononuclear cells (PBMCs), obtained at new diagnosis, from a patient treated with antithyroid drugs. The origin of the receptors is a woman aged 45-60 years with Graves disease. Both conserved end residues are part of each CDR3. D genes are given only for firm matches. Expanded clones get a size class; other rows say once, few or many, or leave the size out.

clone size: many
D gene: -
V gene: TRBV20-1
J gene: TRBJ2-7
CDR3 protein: CSASSISYEQYF
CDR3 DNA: TGCAGTGCTAGCTCCATCTCCTACGAGCAGTACTTC

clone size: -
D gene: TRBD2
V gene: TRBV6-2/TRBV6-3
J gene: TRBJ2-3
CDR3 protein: CASSYYLAGGGYTDTQYF
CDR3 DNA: TGTGCCAGCAGTTACTACCTAGCGGGAGGAGGCTACACAGATACGCAGTATTTT

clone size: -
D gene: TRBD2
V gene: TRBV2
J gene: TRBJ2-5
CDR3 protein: CASSNTRGGETQYF
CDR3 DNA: TGTGCCAGCAGCAACACAAGGGGAGGGGAGACCCAGTACTTC

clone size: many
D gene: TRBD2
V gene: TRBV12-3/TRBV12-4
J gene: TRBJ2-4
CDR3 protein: CASSLRGIGGEIFAKNIQYF
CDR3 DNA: TGTGCCAGCAGTTTAAGAGGAATTGGGGGGGAGATTTTCGCCAAAAACATTCAGTACTTC

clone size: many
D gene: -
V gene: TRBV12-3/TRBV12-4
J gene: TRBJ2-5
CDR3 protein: CASSTSRAGQETQYF
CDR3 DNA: TGTGCCAGCAGTACCTCTCGGGCAGGGCAGGAGACCCAGTACTTC

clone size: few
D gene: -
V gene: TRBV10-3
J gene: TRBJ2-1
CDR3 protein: CAISGLSSSYNEQFF
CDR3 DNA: TGTGCCATCAGTGGGCTATCCAGCTCCTACAATGAGCAGTTCTTC

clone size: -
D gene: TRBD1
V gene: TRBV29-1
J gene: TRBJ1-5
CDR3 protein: CSVGTGGNQPQHF
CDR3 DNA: TGCAGCGTGGGGACAGGGGGCAATCAGCCCCAGCATTTT

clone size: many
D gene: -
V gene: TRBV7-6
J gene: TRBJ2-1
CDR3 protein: CASSLGPENNEQFF
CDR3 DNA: TGTGCCAGCAGCTTAGGACCGGAGAACAATGAGCAGTTCTTC

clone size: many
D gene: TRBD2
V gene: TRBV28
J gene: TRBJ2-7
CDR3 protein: CASSPPGTSDYEQYF
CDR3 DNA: TGTGCCAGCAGTCCCCCCGGGACTAGCGACTACGAGCAGTACTTC

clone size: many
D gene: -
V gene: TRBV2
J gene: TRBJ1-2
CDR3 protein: CASSDRGADYGYTF
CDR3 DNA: TGTGCCAGCAGTGATCGGGGGGCCGACTATGGCTACACCTTC

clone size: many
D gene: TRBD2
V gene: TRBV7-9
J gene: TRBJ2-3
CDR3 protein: CASSLGSGSITDTQYF
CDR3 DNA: TGTGCCAGCAGCTTGGGTAGCGGGAGTATCACAGATACGCAGTATTTT

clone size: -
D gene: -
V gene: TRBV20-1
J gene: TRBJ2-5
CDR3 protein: CSARVGGRETQYF
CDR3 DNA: TGCAGTGCTAGAGTTGGGGGGAGGGAGACCCAGTACTTC

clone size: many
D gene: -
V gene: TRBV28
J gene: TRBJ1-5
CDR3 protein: CASSFVVGGALQPQHF
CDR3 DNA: TGTGCCAGCAGTTTTGTTGTGGGAGGGGCGTTGCAGCCCCAGCATTTT

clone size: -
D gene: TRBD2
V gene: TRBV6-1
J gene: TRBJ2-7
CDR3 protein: CASGRTSVYEQYF
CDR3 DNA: TGTGCCAGCGGCAGGACTAGCGTTTACGAGCAGTACTTC

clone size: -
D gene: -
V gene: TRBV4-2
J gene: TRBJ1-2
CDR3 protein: CASSQEMWDMNDGYTF
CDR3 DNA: TGTGCCAGCAGCCAAGAAATGTGGGACATGAACGATGGCTACACCTTC

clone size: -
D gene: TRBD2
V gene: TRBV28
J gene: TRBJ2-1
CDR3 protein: CASSLRWTAGGGQFF
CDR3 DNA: TGTGCCAGCAGTTTAAGATGGACAGCGGGGGGGGGCCAGTTCTTC

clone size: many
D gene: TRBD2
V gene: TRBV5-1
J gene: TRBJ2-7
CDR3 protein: CASSLGVGTSYEQYF
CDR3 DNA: TGCGCCAGCAGCTTGGGCGTGGGGACTAGCTACGAGCAGTACTTC

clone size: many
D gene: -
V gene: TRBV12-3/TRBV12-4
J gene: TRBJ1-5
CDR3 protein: CASSLWGQPQHF
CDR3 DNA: TGTGCCAGCAGTTTATGGGGTCAGCCCCAGCATTTT

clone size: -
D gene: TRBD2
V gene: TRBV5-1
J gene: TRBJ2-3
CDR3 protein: CASSSPALAGIDTQYF
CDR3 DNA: TGCGCCAGCAGCTCTCCGGCACTAGCGGGAATCGATACGCAGTATTTT

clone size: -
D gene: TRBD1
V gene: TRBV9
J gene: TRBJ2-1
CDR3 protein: CASSVAQGENEQFF
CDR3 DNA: TGTGCCAGCAGCGTAGCACAGGGGGAGAATGAGCAGTTCTTC

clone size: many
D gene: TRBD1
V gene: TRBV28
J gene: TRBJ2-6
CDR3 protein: CASSFPGALQGTNVLTF
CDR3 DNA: TGTGCCAGCAGTTTCCCTGGGGCCCTACAGGGGACCAACGTCCTGACTTTC

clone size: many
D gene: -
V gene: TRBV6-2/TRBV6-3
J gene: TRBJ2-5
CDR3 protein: CASSEAELQETQYF
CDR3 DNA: TGTGCCAGCAGTGAAGCCGAGCTCCAAGAGACCCAGTACTTC

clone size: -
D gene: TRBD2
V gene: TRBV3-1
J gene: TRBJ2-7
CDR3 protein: CASSVRGGAEQYF
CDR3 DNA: TGTGCCAGCAGCGTGCGCGGGGGGGCCGAGCAGTACTTC